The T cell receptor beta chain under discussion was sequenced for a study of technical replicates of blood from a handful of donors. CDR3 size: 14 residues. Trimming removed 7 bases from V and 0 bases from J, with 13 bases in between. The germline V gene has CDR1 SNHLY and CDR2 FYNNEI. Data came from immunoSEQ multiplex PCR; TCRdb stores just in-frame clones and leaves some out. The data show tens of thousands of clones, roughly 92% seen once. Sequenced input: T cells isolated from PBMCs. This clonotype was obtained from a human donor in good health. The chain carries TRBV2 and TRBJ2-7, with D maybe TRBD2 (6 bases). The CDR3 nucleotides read TGTGCCAGCACCGAAGGGACTGCCTCCTACGAGCAGTACTTC. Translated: CASTEGTASYEQYF.